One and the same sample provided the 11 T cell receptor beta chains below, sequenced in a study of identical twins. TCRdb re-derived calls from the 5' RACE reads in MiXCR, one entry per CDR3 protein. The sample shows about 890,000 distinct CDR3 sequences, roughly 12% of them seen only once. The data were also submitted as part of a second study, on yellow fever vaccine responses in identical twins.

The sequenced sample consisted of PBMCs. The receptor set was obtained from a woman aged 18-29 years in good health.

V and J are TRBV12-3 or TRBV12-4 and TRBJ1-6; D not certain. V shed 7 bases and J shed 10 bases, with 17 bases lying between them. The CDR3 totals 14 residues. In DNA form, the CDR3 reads TGTGCCAGCACCCTCACCGGGGAGTGGTCACCCCTCCACTTT. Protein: CASTLTGEWSPLHF.

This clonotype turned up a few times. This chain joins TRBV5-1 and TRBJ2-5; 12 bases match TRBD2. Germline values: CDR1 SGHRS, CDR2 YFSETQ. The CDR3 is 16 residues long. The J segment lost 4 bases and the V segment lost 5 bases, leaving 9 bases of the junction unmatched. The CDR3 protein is CASRETSGSVVETQYF. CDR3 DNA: TGCGCCAGCAGGGAGACTAGCGGGAGTGTTGTAGAGACCCAGTACTTC.

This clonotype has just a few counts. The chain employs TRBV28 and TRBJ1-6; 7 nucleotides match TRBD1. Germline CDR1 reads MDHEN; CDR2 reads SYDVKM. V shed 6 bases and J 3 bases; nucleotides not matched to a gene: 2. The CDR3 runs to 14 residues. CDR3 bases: TGTGCCAGCAGATCAGGGGGCTATAATTCACCCCTCCACTTT. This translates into CASRSGGYNSPLHF.

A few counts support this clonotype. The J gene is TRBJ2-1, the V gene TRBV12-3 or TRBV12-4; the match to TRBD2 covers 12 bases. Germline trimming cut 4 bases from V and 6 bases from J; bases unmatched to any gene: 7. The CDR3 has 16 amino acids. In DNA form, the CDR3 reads TGTGCCAGCAGTTCCCCGGCTAGCGGGGGGGGCAATGAGCAGTTCTTC. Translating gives CASSSPASGGGNEQFF.

CDR3 sequence: CSARGFTYEQYF. The CDR3 DNA sequence: TGCAGCGCCCGGGGTTTCACCTACGAGCAGTACTTC. The chain carries TRBV29-1 and TRBJ2-7; D perhaps matches TRBD2 (5 bases). This CDR3 region has 12 residues. Germline V gene sequence: CDR1 SQVTM, CDR2 ANQGSEA. V lost 7 bases and J lost 2, with 12 bases in between.

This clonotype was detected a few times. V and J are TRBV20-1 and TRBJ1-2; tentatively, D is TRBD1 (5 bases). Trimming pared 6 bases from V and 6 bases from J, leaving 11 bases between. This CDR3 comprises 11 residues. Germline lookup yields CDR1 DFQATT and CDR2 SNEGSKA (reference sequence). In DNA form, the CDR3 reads TGCAGTGCCATACCCAGGGATGGCTACACCTTC. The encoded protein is CSAIPRDGYTF.

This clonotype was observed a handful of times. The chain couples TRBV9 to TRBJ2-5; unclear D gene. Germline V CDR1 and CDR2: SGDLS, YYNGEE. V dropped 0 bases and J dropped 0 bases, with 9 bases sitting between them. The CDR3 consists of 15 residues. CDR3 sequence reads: CASSVALGYQETQYF. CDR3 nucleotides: TGTGCCAGCAGCGTAGCTTTGGGGTACCAAGAGACCCAGTACTTC.

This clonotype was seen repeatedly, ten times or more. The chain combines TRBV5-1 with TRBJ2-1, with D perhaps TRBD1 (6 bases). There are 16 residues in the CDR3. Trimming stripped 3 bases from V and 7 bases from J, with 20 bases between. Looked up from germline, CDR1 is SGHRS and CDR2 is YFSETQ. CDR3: CASSSYPAGTNNEQFF. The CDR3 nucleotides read TGCGCCAGCAGCTCCTACCCGGCCGGGACAAATAATGAGCAGTTCTTC.

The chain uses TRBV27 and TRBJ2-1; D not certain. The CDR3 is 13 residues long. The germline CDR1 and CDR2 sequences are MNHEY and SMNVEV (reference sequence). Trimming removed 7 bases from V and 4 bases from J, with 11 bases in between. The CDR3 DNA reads TGTGCCAGCACCTCGGGCCTGTACAATGAGCAGTTCTTC. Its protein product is CASTSGLYNEQFF.

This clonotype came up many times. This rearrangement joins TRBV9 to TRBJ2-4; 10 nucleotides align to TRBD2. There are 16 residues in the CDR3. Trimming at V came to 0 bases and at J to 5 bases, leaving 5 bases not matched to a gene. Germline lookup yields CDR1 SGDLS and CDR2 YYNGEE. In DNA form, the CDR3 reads TGTGCCAGCAGCGTAGAGGCTAGCGGGAGCCAAAACATTCAGTACTTC. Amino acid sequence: CASSVEASGSQNIQYF.

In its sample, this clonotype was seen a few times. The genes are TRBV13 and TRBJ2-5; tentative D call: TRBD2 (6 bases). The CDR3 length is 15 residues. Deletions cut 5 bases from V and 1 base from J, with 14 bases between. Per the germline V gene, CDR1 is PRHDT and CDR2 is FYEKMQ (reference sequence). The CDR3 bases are TGTGCCAGCAGCCCCCCCGGGGGATTCCAAGAGACCCAGTACTTC. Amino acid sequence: CASSPPGGFQETQYF.